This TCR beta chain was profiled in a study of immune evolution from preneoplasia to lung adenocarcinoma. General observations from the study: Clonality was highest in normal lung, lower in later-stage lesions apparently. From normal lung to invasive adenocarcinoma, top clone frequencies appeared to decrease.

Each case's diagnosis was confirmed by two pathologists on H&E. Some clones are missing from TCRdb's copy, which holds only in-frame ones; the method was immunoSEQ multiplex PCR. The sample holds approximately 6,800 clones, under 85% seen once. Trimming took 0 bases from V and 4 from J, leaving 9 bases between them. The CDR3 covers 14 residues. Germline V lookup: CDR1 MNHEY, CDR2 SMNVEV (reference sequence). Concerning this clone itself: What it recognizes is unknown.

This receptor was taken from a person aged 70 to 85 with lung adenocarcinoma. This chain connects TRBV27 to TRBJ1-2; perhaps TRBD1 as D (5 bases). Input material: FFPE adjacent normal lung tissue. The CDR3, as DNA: TGTGCCAGCAGTTTATCTTCCAGGGCCTATGGCTACACCTTC. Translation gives CASSLSSRAYGYTF.